This TCR beta chain was captured in a study of CD8+ T cells in alopecia areata. General observations from the study: Many expanded lesional clones stayed in scalp and blood while on tofacitinib.

V lost 2 bases and J lost 7, with 12 bases in between. Germline-derived CDR1 and CDR2 are GTSNPN and SVGIG (reference sequence). The CDR3 consists of 13 residues. On this clone: Its antigen is still unknown.

The treatment: oral pan-JAK inhibitor, 5-10 mg twice daily. Extracted RNA was reverse transcribed, and the resulting cDNA served as sequencing template. The method was immunoSEQ multiplex PCR; TCRdb's version includes in-frame clones alone and lacks a portion of them. The table has 150,000 to 200,000 clones, around three fifths seen once. The clonotype comes from a human donor with alopecia areata. Sequenced here: CD4+ T cells sorted from blood, sampled at week 4, from a patient treated with tofacitinib. This chain joins TRBV30 and TRBJ2-1, with D perhaps matching TRBD2 (6 bases). This CDR3 reads CAWSSTRGNEQFF. In DNA, the CDR3 is TGTGCCTGGAGTTCGACTAGGGGAAATGAGCAGTTCTTC.